This TCR beta chain emerged from a study of CD8+ T cells in alopecia areata. Study context: Tofacitinib was taken orally by treated patients, and the dose was 5 to 10 mg twice daily.

Study-level results: Higher clonality was seen in lesional scalp than in normal scalp, especially in alopecia totalis/universalis. Scalp samples also yield sequences of resident alphabeta T cells from normal skin.

Peripheral blood samples and lesional scalp punch biopsies were obtained from alopecia areata patients. The CDR3 covers 13 residues. Germline loops: CDR1 SEHNR, CDR2 FQNEAQ (reference sequence). V dropped 5 bases and J dropped 3 bases, with 10 bases sitting between them. cDNA prepared by RNA extraction and subsequent reverse transcription served as the template for sequencing. Data came from immunoSEQ multiplex PCR; TCRdb stores just in-frame clones and leaves some out. Of about 140,000 clones listed, roughly 64% are singletons. For this clone: Its antigen is undetermined.

The chain combines TRBV7-9 with TRBJ1-2; no clear D. The sequence was obtained from a human donor with alopecia areata. The specimen was CD4+ T cells sorted from blood, collected at week 0. The CDR3 sequence is CASSTDTYYGYTF. The CDR3 bases are TGTGCCAGCAGCACCGACACTTACTATGGCTACACCTTC.